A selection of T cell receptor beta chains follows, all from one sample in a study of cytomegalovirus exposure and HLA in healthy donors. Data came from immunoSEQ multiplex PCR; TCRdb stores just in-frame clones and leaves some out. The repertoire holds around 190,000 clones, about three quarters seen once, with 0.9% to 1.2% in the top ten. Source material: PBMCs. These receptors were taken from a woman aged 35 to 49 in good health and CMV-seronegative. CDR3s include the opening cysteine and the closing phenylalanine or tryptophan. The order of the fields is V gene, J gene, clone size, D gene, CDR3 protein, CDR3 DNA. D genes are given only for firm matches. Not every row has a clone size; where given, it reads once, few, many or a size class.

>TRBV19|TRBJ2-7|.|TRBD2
CASSISLLAGEQYF
TGTGCCAGTAGTATTTCCCTTCTAGCGGGCGAGCAGTACTTC
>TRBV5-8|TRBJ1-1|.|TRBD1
CASSLYRGNTEAFF
TGTGCCAGCAGCTTGTACAGGGGGAACACTGAAGCTTTCTTT
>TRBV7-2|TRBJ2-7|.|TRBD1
CASSSRTGMYEQYF
TGTGCCAGCAGCTCACGGACAGGGATGTACGAGCAGTACTTC
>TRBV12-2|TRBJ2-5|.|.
CASRFAPGTQYF
.
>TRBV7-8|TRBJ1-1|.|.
CASSLAAIRTVNTEAFF
TGTGCCAGCAGCTTAGCGGCAATCCGGACAGTGAACACTGAAGCTTTCTTT
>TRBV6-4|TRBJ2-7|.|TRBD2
CASSDPPPGGGISEQYF
TGTGCCAGCAGTGACCCCCCCCCGGGAGGGGGGATATCCGAGCAGTACTTC
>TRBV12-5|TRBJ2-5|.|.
CASGPPVPTPETQYF
TGTGCTAGTGGTCCTCCGGTCCCTACCCCAGAGACCCAGTACTTC
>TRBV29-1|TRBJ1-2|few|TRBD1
CSVEGTASNYGYTF
TGCAGCGTCGAAGGGACAGCTTCTAACTATGGCTACACCTTC
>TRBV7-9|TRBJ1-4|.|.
CASSPPQGALFF
TGTGCCAGCAGCCCTCCACAGGGTGCACTGTTTTTT
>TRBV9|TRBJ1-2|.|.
CASSPSGWVGYTF
TGTGCCAGCAGCCCTTCAGGGTGGGTTGGCTACACCTTC
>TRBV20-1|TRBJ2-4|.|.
CSGQSDIQYF
TGCAGTGGACAGTCTGACATTCAGTACTTC
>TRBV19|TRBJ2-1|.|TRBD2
CASSHSGLAGGPRYNEQFF
TGTGCCAGTAGCCACTCCGGTCTAGCGGGAGGGCCTCGGTACAATGAGCAGTTCTTC
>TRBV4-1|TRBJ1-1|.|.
CASSQVPAGANTEAFF
TGCGCCAGCAGCCAAGTCCCGGCAGGGGCGAACACTGAAGCTTTCTTT
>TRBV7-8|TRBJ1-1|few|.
CASSPSVSQGEAFF
TGTGCCAGCAGCCCTTCGGTCAGTCAGGGTGAAGCTTTCTTT
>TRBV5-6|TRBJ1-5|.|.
CASSLRGRQPQHF
TGTGCCAGCAGCTTGCGGGGTCGACAGCCCCAGCATTTT
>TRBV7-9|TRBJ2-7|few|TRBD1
CASSLGQGTFYEQYF
TGTGCCAGCAGCTTGGGACAGGGGACCTTCTACGAGCAGTACTTC
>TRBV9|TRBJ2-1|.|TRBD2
CASSVTGTSNNEQFF
TGTGCCAGCAGCGTAACCGGGACTAGCAACAATGAGCAGTTCTTC
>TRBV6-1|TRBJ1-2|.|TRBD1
CASSEAQGADGYTF
TGTGCCAGCAGTGAAGCGCAGGGGGCTGATGGCTACACCTTC
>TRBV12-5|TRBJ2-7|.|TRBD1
CASGFSGQGFSEQYF
TGTGCTAGTGGTTTTTCGGGACAGGGGTTTTCCGAGCAGTACTTC
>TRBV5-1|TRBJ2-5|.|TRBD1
CASGQGMEETQYF
TGCGCCAGCGGACAGGGGATGGAAGAGACCCAGTACTTC
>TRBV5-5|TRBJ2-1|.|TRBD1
CASSFRTGRLSGLSYNEQFF
TGTGCCAGCAGCTTCAGGACAGGGCGCCTATCGGGACTCTCCTACAATGAGCAGTTCTTC
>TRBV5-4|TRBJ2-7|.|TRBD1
CASSLPTGGTGYEQYF
TGTGCCAGCAGCTTGCCGACCGGAGGGACAGGTTATGAGCAGTACTTC
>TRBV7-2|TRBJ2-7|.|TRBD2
CASSLTSASEYEQYF
TGTGCCAGCAGCCTCACTAGCGCGAGCGAGTACGAGCAGTACTTC
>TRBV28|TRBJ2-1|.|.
CAIREASSYNEQFF
TGTGCCATCCGTGAGGCCTCCTCCTACAATGAGCAGTTCTTC
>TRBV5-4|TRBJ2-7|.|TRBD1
CASSIGQGPIGYF
TGTGCCAGCAGCATCGGACAGGGCCCGATCGGGTACTTC
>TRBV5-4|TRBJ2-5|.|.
CASSLGGLRNQETQYF
TGTGCCAGCAGCTTGGGGGGCTTGAGGAATCAAGAGACCCAGTACTTC
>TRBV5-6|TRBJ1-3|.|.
CASSPGNSGNTIYF
TGTGCCAGCAGCCCGGGGAACTCTGGAAACACCATATATTTT
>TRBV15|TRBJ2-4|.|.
CATSRDRGSDIQYF
TGTGCCACCAGCAGAGACAGGGGTTCAGACATTCAGTACTTC
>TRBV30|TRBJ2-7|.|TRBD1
CAWVGGTGNYEQYF
TGTGCCTGGGTCGGAGGGACAGGGAACTACGAGCAGTACTTC
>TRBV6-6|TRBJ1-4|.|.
CASSSDSYEKLFF
TGTGCCAGCAGCTCGGACAGCTATGAAAAACTGTTTTTT
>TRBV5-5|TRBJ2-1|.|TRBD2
CASSLEGLAGLNEQFF
TGTGCCAGCAGCTTGGAGGGACTAGCGGGCCTCAATGAGCAGTTCTTC
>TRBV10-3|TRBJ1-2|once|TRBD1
CAINVDRADGYTF
TGTGCCATCAATGTCGACAGGGCGGATGGCTACACCTTC
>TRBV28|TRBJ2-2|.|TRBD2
CASSRGRANTGELFF
TGTGCCAGCAGTCGCGGGAGGGCGAACACCGGGGAGCTGTTTTTT
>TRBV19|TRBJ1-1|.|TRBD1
CASSIDRGPEAFF
TGTGCCAGTAGTATAGACAGGGGGCCTGAAGCTTTCTTT
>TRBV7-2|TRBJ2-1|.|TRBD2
CASSLVAGVGNEQFF
TGTGCCAGCAGCTTAGTGGCGGGAGTGGGGAATGAGCAGTTCTTC
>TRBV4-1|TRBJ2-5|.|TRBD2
CASSQDRLASGQETQYF
TGCGCCAGCAGCCAAGATCGTCTTGCTAGCGGCCAAGAGACCCAGTACTTC
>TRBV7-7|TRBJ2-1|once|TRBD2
CASSFGAGGFDEQFF
TGTGCTAGCAGCTTCGGTGCGGGAGGTTTCGATGAGCAGTTCTTC
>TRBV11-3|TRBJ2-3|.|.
CASSLGLDTDTQYF
TGTGCCAGCAGCTTAGGACTAGATACAGATACGCAGTATTTT
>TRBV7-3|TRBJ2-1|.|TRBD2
CASSSSGRASEEQFF
TGTGCCAGCAGCTCTAGCGGGAGGGCCTCAGAGGAGCAGTTCTTC
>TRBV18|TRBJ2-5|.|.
CASSPWRDQETQYF
TGTGCCAGCTCACCCTGGAGAGACCAAGAGACCCAGTACTTC
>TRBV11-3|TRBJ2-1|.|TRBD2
CASSSLWGLAGGPVNNEQFF
TGTGCCAGCAGCTCGCTATGGGGACTAGCGGGAGGGCCGGTAAATAATGAGCAGTTCTTC
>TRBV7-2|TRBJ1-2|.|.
CASSLGGDYGYTF
TGTGCCAGCAGCTTAGGGGGCGACTATGGCTACACCTTC
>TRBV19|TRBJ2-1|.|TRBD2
CASSVTSGSTYNEQFF
TGTGCCAGTAGTGTGACTAGCGGGAGTACCTACAATGAGCAGTTCTTC
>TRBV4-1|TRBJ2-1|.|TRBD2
CASSQQLAGAYNEQFF
TGCGCCAGCAGCCAACAACTAGCGGGAGCATACAATGAGCAGTTCTTC
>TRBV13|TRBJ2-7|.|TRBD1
CASSSRRAHGQGRYEQYF
TGTGCCAGCAGCTCACGTCGAGCACACGGACAGGGACGCTACGAGCAGTACTTC
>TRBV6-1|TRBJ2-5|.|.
CASSELRSGETQYF
TGTGCCAGCAGTGAGTTGCGCTCAGGGGAGACCCAGTACTTC
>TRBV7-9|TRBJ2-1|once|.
CASSLVDSRVF
TGTGCCAGCAGCTTAGTGGACAGCAGGGTCTTC
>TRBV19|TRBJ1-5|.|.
CASSPGGGGNQPQHF
TGTGCCAGTAGTCCGGGAGGGGGTGGCAATCAGCCCCAGCATTTT
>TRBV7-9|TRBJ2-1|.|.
CASSFTGRNEQFF
TGTGCCAGCAGCTTCACAGGGCGCAATGAGCAGTTCTTC
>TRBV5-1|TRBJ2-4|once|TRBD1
CASSLRTGPQNIQYF
TGCGCCAGCAGCTTAAGGACAGGGCCGCAAAACATTCAGTACTTC
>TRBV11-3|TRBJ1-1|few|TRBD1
CASSFGQVGEAFF
TGTGCCAGCAGCTTCGGACAGGTGGGTGAAGCTTTCTTT
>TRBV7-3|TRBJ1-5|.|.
CASSPPGADQPQHF
TGTGCCAGCAGCCCTCCAGGGGCCGATCAGCCCCAGCATTTT
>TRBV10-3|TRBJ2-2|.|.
CAISEMEGFGELFF
TGTGCCATCAGTGAGATGGAGGGCTTCGGGGAGCTGTTTTTT
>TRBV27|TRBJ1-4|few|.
CASSFLGGATNEKLFF
TGTGCCAGCAGTTTTTTAGGGGGAGCAACTAATGAAAAACTGTTTTTT
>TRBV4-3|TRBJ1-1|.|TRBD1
CASSQEPPGQGPFEAFF
TGCGCCAGCAGCCAAGAACCACCGGGACAGGGTCCCTTTGAAGCTTTCTTT
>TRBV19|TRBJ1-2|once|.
CASSIDRSYGTYGYTF
TGTGCCAGTAGTATCGACAGGAGTTACGGGACCTATGGCTACACCTTC
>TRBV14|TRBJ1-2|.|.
CASSLTSLDGYTF
TGTGCCAGCAGCCTTACATCCTTGGATGGCTACACCTTC
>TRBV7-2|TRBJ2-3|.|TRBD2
CASSATSGRDLGTQYF
TGTGCCAGCAGCGCAACTAGCGGGAGGGACCTGGGTACGCAGTATTTT